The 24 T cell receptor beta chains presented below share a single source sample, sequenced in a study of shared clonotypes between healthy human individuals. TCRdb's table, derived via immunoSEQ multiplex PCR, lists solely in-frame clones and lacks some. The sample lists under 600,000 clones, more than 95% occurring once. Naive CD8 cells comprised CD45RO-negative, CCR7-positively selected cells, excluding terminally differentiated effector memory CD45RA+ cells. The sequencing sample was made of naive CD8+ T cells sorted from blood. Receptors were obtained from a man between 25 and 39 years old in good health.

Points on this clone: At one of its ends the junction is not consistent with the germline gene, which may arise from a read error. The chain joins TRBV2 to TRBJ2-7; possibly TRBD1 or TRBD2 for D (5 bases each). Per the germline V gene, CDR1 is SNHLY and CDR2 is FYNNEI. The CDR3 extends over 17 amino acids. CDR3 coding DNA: TGTGCCAGCAGCGAAGGGACGGTTTATCATGAGATCTACGAGCAGTACTTC. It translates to CASSEGTVYHEIYEQYF.

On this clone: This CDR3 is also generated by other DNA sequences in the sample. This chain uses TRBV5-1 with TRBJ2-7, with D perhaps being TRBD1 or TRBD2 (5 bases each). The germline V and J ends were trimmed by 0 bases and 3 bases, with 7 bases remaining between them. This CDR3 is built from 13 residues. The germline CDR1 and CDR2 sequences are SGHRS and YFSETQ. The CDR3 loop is CASSLGGFYEQYF. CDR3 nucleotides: TGCGCCAGCAGCTTGGGGGGGTTCTACGAGCAGTACTTC.

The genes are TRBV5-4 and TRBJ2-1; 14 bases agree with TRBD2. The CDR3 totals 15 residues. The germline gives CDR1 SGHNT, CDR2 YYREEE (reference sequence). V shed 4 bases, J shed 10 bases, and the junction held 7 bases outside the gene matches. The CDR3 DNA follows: TGTGCCAGCAGCCATGGGACTAGCGGGAGAGAAGAGCAGTTCTTC. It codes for CASSHGTSGREEQFF.

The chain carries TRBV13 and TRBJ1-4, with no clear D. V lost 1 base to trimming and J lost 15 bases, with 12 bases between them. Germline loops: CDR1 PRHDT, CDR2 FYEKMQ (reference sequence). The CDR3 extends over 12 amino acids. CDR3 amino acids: CASSLAREGVFF. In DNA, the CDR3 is TGTGCCAGCAGCTTAGCCCGGGAGGGAGTGTTTTTT. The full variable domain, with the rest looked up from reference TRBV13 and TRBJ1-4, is AAGVIQSPRHLIKEKRETATLKCYPIPRHDTVYWYQQGPGQDPQFLISFYEKMQSDKGSIPDRFSAQQFSDYHSELNMSSLELGDSALYFCASSLAREGVFFGSGTQLSVL.

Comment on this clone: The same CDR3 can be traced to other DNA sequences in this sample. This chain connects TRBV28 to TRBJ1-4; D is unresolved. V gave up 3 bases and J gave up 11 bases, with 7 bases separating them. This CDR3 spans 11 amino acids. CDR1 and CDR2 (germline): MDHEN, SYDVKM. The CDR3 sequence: CASSFGGKLFF. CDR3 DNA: TGTGCCAGCAGTTTCGGAGGGAAACTGTTTTTT.

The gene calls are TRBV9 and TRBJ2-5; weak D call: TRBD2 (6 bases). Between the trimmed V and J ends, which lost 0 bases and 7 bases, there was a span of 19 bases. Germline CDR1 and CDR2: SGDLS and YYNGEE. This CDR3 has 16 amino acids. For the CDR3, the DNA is TGTGCCAGCAGCGTAGGGTTGAGCGGCCTGGGGGGGACCCAGTACTTC. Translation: CASSVGLSGLGGTQYF.

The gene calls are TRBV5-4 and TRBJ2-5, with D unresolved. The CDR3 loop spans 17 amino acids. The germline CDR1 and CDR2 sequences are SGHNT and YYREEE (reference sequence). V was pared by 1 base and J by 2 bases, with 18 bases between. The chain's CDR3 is CASSLQVTPVVQETQYF. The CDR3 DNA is TGTGCCAGCAGCTTGCAGGTAACGCCGGTGGTACAAGAGACCCAGTACTTC.

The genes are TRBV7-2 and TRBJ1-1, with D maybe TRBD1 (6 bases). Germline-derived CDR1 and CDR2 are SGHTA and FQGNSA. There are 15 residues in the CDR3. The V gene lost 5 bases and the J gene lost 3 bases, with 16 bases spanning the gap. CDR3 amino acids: CASSHSQGIYTEAFF. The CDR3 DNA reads TGTGCCAGCAGCCACTCCCAGGGGATATACACTGAAGCTTTCTTT.

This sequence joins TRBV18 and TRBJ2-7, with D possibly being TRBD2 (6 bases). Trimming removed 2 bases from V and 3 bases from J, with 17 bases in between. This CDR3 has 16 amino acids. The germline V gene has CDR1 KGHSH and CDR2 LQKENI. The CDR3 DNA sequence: TGTGCCAGCTCACCATATGGGGGGTCGGTGGACTACGAGCAGTACTTC. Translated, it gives CASSPYGGSVDYEQYF.

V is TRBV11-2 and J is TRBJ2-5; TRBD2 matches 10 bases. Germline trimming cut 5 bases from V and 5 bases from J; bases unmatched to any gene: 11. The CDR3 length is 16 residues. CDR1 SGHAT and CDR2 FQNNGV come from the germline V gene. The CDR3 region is CASSTIAGGLAETQYF. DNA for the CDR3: TGTGCCAGCAGCACCATAGCGGGAGGCCTCGCGGAGACCCAGTACTTC.

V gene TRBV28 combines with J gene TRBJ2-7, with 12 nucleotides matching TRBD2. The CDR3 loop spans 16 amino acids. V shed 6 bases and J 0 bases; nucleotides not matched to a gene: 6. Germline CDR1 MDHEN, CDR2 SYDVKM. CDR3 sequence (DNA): TGTGCCAGCAGACGCGGACTAGCGGGGTCCTCCTACGAGCAGTACTTC. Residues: CASRRGLAGSSYEQYF.

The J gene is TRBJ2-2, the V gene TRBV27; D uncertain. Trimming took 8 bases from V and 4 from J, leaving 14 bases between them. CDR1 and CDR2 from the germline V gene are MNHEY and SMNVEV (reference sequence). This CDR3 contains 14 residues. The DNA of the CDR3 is TGTGCCAGCTCCGATCCCTACACCACCGGGGAGCTGTTTTTT. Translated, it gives CASSDPYTTGELFF.

The CDR3 is CSVEGKSTGELFF. CDR3 coding DNA: TGCAGCGTTGAAGGAAAGAGCACCGGGGAGCTGTTTTTT. The chain links TRBV29-1 to TRBJ2-2; D unresolved. The V gene lost 1 base and the J gene lost 4 bases, with 7 bases spanning the gap. CDR3 length: 13 residues. Per the germline V gene, CDR1 is SQVTM and CDR2 is ANQGSEA.

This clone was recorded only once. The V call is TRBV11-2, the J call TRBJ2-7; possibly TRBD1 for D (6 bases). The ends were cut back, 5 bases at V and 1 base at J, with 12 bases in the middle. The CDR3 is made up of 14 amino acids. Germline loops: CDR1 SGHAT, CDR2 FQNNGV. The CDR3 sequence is CASSLSDSSYEQYF. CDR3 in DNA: TGTGCCAGCAGCCTTTCGGACAGTTCCTACGAGCAGTACTTC. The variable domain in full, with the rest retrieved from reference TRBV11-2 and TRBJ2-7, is EAGVAQSPRYKIIEKRQSVAFWCNPISGHATLYWYQQILGQGPKLLIQFQNNGVVDDSQLPKDRFSAERLKGVDSTLKIQPAKLEDSAVYLCASSLSDSSYEQYFGPGTRLTVT.

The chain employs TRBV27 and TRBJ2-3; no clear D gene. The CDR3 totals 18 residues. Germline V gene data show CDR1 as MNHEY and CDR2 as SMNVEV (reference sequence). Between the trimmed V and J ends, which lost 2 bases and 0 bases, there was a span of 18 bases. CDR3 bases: TGTGCCAGCAGTTTAATACCCAATCGCGGATCTAGCACAGATACGCAGTATTTT. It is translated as CASSLIPNRGSSTDTQYF.

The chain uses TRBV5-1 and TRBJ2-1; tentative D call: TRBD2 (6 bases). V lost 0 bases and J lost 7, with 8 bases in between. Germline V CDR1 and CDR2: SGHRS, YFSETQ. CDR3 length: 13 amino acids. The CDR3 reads CASSLVGGNEQFF. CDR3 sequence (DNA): TGCGCCAGCAGCTTGGTGGGGGGAAATGAGCAGTTCTTC.

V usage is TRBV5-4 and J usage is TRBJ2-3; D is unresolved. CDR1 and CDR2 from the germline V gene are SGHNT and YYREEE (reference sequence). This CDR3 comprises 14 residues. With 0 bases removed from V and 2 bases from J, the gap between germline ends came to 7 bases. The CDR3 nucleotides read TGTGCCAGCAGCTTGGTCCCACCCACAGATACGCAGTATTTT. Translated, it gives CASSLVPPTDTQYF.

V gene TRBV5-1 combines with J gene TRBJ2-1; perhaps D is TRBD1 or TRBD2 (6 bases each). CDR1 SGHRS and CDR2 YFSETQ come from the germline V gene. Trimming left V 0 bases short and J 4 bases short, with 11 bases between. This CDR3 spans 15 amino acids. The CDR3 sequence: CASSLEQGLYNEQFF. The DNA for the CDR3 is TGCGCCAGCAGCTTGGAACAGGGACTGTACAATGAGCAGTTCTTC.

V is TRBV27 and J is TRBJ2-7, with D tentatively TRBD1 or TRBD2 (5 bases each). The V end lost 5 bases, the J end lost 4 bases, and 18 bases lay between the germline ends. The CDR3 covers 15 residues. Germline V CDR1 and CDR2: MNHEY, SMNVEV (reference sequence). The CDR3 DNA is TGTGCCAGCAGTCACGGGACGCCCTTTATTTACGAGCAGTACTTC. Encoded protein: CASSHGTPFIYEQYF.

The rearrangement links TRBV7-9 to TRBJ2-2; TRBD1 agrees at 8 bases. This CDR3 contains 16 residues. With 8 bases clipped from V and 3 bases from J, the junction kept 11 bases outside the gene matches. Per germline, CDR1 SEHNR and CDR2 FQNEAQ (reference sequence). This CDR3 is CASLHLPGQDTGELFF. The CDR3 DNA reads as TGTGCCAGCCTACATTTGCCGGGACAGGACACCGGGGAGCTGTTTTTT.

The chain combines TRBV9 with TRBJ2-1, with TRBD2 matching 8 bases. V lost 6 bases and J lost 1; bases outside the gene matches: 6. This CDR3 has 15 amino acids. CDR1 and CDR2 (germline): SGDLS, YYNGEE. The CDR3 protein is CASTQAGVSYNEQFF. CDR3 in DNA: TGTGCCAGCACCCAAGCGGGAGTGTCCTACAATGAGCAGTTCTTC.

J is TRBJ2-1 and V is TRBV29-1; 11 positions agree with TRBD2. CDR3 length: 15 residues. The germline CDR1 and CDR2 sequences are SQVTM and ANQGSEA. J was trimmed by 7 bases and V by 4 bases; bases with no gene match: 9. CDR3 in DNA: TGCAGCGTTGCCAGGGTTCTAGCGGGAGGAAATGAGCAGTTCTTC. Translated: CSVARVLAGGNEQFF.

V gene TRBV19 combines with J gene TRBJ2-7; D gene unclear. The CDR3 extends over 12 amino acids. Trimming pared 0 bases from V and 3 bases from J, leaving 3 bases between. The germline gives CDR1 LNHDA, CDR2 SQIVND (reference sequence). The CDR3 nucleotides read TGTGCCAGTAGTATAGACCTCTACGAGCAGTACTTC. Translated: CASSIDLYEQYF. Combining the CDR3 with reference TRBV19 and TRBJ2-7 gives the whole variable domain DGGITQSPKYLFRKEGQNVTLSCEQNLNHDAMYWYRQDPGQGLRLIYYSQIVNDFQKGDIAEGYSVSREKKESFPLTVTSAQKNPTAFYLCASSIDLYEQYFGPGTRLTVT.

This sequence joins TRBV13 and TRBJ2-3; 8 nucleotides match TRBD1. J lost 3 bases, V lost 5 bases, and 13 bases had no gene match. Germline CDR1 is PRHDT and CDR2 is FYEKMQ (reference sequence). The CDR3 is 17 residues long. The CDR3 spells CASSPTKDRAYTDTQYF. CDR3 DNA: TGTGCCAGCAGCCCAACGAAGGACAGGGCTTATACAGATACGCAGTATTTT.